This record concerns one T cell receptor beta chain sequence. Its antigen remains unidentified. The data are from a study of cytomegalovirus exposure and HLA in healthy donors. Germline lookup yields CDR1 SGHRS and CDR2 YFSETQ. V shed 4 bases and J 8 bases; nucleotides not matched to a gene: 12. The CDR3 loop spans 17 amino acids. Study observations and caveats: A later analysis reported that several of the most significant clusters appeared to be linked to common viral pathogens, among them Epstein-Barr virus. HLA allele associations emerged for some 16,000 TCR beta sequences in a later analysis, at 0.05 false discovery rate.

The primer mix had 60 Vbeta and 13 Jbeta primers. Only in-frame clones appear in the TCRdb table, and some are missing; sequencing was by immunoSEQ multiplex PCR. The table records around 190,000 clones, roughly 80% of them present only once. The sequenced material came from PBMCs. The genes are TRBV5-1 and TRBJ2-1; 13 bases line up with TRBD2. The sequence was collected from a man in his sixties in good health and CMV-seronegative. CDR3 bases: TGCGCCAGCAGCCCCACTCCCACTAGCGGGGGGGGCGATGAGCAGTTCTTC. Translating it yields CASSPTPTSGGGDEQFF.